The T cell receptor beta chain described here comes from a study of T cell repertoires in cytomegalovirus infection. Whole-study results and caveats: Identification of carriers of CMV plus the relevant HLA was achieved through cumulative public TCR beta family frequency.

CDR1 is SQVTM and CDR2 is ANQGSEA in the germline V gene. The CDR3 spans 12 residues. V lost 7 bases, J lost 6 bases, and 6 bases stayed unmatched. Regarding this clonotype: What it recognizes is unknown.

MiXCR, run by TCRdb on the reads, gives a single entry per CDR3 protein. This table has 900,000 to 950,000 distinct CDR3 sequences, around 30% appearing once. This sample comprised cultured CD8+ T cells from PBMCs, obtained from culture after CMV antigen stimulation. The chain couples TRBV29-1 to TRBJ1-1, with TRBD1 identical over 9 bases. The TCR comes from a human donor in good health (CMV status not recorded). Some clones in this sample may be carry-over from other donors' samples. Here the CDR3 reads CSGWTGEAEAFF. The CDR3 nucleotides read TGCAGCGGTTGGACAGGGGAGGCTGAAGCTTTCTTT.